This TCR beta chain was recovered during a study of blood T cell repertoires in COVID-19. As for the study in general: T cells, B-cell-depleted T cells, or PBMCs provided the cDNA or gDNA that served as material.

This clone was detected only a few times. Sequencing used immunoSEQ multiplex PCR; TCRdb keeps in-frame clones, though not all of them. Of about 150,000 clones in the sample, roughly 80% were seen once. This clonotype was sampled from an older woman with acute or convalescent COVID-19. The sequencing input was peripheral blood.

Here the CDR3 reads CASSWVSGGKAEAFF. As DNA, the CDR3 is TGTGCCAGCAGTTGGGTTTCAGGGGGCAAGGCTGAAGCTTTCTTT. The chain combines TRBV6-5 with TRBJ1-1; 8 bases match TRBD1. Germline assignment: CDR1 MNHEY and CDR2 SVGAGI. The CDR3 has 15 residues. After removal of 4 bases from V and 6 bases from J, the junction contained 10 bases not matched to a gene.